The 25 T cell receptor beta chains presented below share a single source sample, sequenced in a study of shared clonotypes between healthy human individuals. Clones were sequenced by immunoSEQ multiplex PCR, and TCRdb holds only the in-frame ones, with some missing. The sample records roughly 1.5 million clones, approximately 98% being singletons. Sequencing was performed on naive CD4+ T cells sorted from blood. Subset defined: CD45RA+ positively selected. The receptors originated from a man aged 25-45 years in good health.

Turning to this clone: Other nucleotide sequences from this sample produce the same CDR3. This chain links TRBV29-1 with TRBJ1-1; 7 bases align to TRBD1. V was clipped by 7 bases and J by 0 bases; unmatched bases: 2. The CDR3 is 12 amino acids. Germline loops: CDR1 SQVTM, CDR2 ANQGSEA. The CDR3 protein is CSAGTVNTEAFF. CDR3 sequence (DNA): TGCAGCGCAGGGACAGTGAACACTGAAGCTTTCTTT.

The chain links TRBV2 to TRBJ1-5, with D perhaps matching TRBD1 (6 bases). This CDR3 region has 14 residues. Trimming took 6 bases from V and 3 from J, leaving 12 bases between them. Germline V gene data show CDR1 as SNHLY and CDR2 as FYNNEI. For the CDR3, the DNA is TGTGCCAGCAGGGACAGTCAGATCAATCAGCCCCAGCATTTT. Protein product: CASRDSQINQPQHF.

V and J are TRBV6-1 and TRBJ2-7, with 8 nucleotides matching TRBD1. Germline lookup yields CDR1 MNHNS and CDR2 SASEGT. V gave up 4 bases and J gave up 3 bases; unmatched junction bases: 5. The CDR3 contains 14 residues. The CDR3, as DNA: TGTGCCAGCAGTGGGCCCGACAGGGGCTACGAGCAGTACTTC. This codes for CASSGPDRGYEQYF.

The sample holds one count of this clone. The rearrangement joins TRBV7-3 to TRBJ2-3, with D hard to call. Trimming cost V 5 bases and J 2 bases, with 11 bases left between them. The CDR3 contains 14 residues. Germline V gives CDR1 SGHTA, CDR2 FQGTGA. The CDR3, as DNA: TGTGCCAGCAGCATAGACCGCTCCACAGATACGCAGTATTTT. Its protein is CASSIDRSTDTQYF. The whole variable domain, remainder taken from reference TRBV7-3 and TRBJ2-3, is GAGVSQTPSNKVTEKGKYVELRCDPISGHTALYWYRQSLGQGPEFLIYFQGTGAADDSGLPNDRFFAVRPEGSVSTLKIQRTERGDSAVYLCASSIDRSTDTQYFGPGTRLTVL.

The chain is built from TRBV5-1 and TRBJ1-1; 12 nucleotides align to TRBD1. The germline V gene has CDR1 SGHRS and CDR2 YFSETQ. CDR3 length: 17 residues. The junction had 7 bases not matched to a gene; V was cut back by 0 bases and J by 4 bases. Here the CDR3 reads CASSLGDRGLSGTEAFF. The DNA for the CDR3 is TGCGCCAGCAGCTTGGGGGACAGGGGGCTCAGTGGCACTGAAGCTTTCTTT. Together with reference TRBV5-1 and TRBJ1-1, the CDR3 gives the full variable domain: KAGVTQTPRYLIKTRGQQVTLSCSPISGHRSVSWYQQTPGQGLQFLFEYFSETQRNKGNFPGRFSGRQFSNSRSEMNVSTLELGDSALYLCASSLGDRGLSGTEAFFGQGTRLTVV.

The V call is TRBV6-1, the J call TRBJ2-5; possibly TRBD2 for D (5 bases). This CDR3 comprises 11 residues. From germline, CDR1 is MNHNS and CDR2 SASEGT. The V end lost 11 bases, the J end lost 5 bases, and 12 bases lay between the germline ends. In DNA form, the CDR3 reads TGTGCCCCCGTGAGGGAGGAGACCCAGTACTTC. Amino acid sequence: CAPVREETQYF.

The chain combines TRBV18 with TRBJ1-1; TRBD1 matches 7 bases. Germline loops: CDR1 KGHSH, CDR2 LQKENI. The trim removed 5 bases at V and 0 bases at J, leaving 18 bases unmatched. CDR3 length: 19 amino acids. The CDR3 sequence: CASSSPRGGRGVLNTEAFF. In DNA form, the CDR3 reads TGTGCCAGCTCATCCCCACGTGGGGGCAGGGGGGTCTTGAACACTGAAGCTTTCTTT.

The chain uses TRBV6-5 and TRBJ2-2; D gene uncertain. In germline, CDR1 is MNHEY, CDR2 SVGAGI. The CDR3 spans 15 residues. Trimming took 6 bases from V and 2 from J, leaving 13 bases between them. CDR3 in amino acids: CASRAVGPNTGELFF. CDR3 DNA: TGTGCCAGCAGGGCGGTAGGACCCAACACCGGGGAGCTGTTTTTT.

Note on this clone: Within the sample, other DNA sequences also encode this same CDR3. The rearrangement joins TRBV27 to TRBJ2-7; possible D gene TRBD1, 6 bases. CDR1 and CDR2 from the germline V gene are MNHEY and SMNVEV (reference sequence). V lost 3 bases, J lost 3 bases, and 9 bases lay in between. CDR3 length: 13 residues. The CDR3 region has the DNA TGTGCCAGCAGTTTGGACAGTAGCTACGAGCAGTACTTC. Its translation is CASSLDSSYEQYF.

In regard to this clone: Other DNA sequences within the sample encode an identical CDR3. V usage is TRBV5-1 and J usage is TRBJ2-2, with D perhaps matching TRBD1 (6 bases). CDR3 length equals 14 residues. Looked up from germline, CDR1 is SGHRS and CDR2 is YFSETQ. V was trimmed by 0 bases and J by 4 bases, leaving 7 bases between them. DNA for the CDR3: TGCGCCAGCAGCTTGGGACAGGTCACCGGGGAGCTGTTTTTT. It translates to CASSLGQVTGELFF.

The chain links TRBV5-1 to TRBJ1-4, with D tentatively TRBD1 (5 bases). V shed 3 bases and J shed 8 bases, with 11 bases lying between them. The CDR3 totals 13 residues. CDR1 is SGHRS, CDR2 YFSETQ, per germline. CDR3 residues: CASSSRDGEKLFF. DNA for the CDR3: TGCGCCAGCAGCTCCCGGGACGGGGAAAAACTGTTTTTT.

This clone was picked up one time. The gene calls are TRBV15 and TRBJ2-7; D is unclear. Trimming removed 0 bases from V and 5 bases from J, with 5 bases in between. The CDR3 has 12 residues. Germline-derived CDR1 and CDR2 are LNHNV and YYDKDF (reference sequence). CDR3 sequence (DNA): TGTGCCACCAGCAGAGACGACGACGAGCAGTACTTC. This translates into CATSRDDDEQYF.

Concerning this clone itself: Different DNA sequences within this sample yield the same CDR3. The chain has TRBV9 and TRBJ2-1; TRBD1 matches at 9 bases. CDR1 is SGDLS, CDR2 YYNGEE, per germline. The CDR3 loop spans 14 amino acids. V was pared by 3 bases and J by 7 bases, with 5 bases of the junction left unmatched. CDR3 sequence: CASSGGTGRNEQFF. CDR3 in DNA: TGTGCCAGCAGCGGAGGGACAGGGAGGAATGAGCAGTTCTTC.

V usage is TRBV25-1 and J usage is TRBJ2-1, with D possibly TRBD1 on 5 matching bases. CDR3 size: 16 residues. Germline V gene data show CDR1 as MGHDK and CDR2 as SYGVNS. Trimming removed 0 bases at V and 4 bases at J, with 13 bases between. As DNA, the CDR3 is TGTGCCAGCAGTGAATATATAGGGTCAGGGTACAATGAGCAGTTCTTC. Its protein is CASSEYIGSGYNEQFF.

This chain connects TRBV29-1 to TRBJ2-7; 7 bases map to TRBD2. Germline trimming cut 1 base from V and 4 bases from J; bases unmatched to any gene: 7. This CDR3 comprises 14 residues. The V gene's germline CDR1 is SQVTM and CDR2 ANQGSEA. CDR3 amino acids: CSVEGASGIYEQYF. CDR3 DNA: TGCAGCGTTGAAGGAGCTAGCGGTATATACGAGCAGTACTTC.

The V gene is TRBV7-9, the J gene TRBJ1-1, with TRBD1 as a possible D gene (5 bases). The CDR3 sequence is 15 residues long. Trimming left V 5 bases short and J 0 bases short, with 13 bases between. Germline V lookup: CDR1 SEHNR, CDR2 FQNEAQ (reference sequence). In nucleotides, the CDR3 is TGTGCCAGCAGCCCGAGACAGAACTTGAACACTGAAGCTTTCTTT. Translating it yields CASSPRQNLNTEAFF.

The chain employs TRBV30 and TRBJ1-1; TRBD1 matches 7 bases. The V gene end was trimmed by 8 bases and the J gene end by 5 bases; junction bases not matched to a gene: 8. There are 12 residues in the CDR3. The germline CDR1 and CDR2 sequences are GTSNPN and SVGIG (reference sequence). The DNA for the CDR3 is TGTGCCGGAGGGGGCGCCGGAACTGAAGCTTTCTTT. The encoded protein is CAGGGAGTEAFF.

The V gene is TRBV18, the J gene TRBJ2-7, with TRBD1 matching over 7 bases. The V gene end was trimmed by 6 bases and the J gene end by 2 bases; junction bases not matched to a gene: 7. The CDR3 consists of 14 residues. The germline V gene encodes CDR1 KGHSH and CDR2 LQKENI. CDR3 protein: CASSTGTAPYEQYF. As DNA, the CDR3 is TGTGCCAGCTCCACCGGGACAGCGCCCTACGAGCAGTACTTC.

The CDR3 loop reads CSVRQATDTQYF. CDR3 nucleotide sequence: TGCAGCGTTCGACAGGCCACAGATACGCAGTATTTT. The genes are TRBV29-1 and TRBJ2-3, with TRBD1 as a possible D gene (6 bases). Trimming took off 5 bases at V and 2 bases at J, with 8 bases between the two ends. The CDR3 extends over 12 amino acids. Germline CDR1 reads SQVTM; CDR2 reads ANQGSEA.

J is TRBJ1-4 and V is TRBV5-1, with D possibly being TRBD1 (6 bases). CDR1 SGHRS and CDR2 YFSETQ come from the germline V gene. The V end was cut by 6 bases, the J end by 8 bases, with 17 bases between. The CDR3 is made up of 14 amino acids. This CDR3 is CASTQGGTREKLFF. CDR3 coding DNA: TGCGCCAGCACCCAAGGGGGGACGAGGGAAAAACTGTTTTTT.

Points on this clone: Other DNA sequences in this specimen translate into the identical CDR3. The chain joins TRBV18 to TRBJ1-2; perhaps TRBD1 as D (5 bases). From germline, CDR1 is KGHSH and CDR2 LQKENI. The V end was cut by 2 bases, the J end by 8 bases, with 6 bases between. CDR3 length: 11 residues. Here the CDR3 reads CASSPGAGYTF. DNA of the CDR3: TGTGCCAGCTCACCAGGGGCCGGCTACACCTTC.

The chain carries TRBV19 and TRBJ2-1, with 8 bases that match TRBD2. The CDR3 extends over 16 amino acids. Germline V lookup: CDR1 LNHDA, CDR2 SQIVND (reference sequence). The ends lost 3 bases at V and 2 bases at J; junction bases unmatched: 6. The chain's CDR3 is CASSIPAGVAYNEQFF. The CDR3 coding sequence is TGTGCCAGTAGTATCCCAGCGGGAGTGGCCTACAATGAGCAGTTCTTC.

The CDR3 nucleotides read TGTGCCAGCAGCTTAGATGCAAGGACAGGGAGGGAGACCCAGTACTTC. It specifies CASSLDARTGRETQYF. This chain connects TRBV11-3 to TRBJ2-5, with 8 bases matching TRBD1. CDR3 length equals 16 residues. Germline loops: CDR1 SGHNT, CDR2 YENEEA. The V gene end was trimmed by 0 bases and the J gene end by 5 bases; junction bases not matched to a gene: 8.

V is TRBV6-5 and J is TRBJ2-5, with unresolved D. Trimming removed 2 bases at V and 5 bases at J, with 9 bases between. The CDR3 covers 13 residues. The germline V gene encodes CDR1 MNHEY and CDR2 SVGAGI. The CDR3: CASSYNSWETQYF. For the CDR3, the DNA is TGTGCCAGCAGTTACAACAGCTGGGAGACCCAGTACTTC.

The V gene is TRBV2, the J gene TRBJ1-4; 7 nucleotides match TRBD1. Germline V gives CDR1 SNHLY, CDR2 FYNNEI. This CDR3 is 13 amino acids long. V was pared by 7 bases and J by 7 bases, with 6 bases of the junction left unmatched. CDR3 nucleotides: TGTGCCAGCAAGAACAGGGGACCTGAAAAACTGTTTTTT. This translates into CASKNRGPEKLFF.